The 16 T cell receptor beta chains below come from one sample, sequenced in a study of cytotoxic CD8 clonotypes in ibrutinib-treated CLL. The method was immunoSEQ multiplex PCR; TCRdb's version includes in-frame clones alone and lacks a portion of them. The sample shows 160,000 or so clones, about 84% of them seen only once. The source was PBMCs, collected after 24 months of ibrutinib treatment. Source of these receptors: a human donor with chronic lymphocytic leukemia.

Details on this clone: The same CDR3 also results from other DNA sequences found in this sample. The gene calls are TRBV7-9 and TRBJ2-2, with TRBD1 matching 7 bases. Per germline, CDR1 SEHNR and CDR2 FQNEAQ (reference sequence). The CDR3 is made up of 15 amino acids. J gave up 4 bases and V 1 base, and 3 bases lay outside the gene matches. The CDR3 spells CASSLGDRATGELFF. CDR3 bases: TGTGCCAGCAGCTTAGGAGACAGGGCCACCGGGGAGCTGTTTTTT.

The gene calls are TRBV19 and TRBJ2-7, with 8 bases matching TRBD2. CDR1 and CDR2 from the germline V gene are LNHDA and SQIVND (reference sequence). The CDR3 extends over 13 amino acids. The trim removed 5 bases at V and 0 bases at J, leaving 0 bases unmatched. CDR3 bases: TGTGCCAGTAGTCGGGAGGGCTCCTACGAGCAGTACTTC. Protein: CASSREGSYEQYF.

The gene calls are TRBV6-1 and TRBJ2-5; 9 bases agree with TRBD2. Germline lookup yields CDR1 MNHNS and CDR2 SASEGT. V shed 4 bases, J shed 5 bases, and the junction held 5 bases outside the gene matches. The CDR3 has 14 amino acids. CDR3 in amino acids: CASSGVAGVETQYF. CDR3 bases: TGTGCCAGCAGTGGGGTAGCGGGGGTCGAGACCCAGTACTTC.

This chain connects TRBV30 to TRBJ1-6; maybe TRBD1 (6 bases). The germline gives CDR1 GTSNPN, CDR2 SVGIG (reference sequence). The CDR3 has 13 amino acids. Trimming cost V 2 bases and J 10 bases, with 12 bases left between them. CDR3 coding DNA: TGTGCCTGGAGTCTTACAGGGCAATCACCCCTCCACTTT. Its protein product is CAWSLTGQSPLHF.

The gene calls are TRBV2 and TRBJ2-1; D possibly matches TRBD1 or TRBD2 (5 bases each). The V end lost 8 bases, the J end lost 3 bases, and 8 bases lay between the germline ends. Per the germline V gene, CDR1 is SNHLY and CDR2 is FYNNEI. The CDR3 sequence is 12 residues long. In DNA, the CDR3 is TGTGCCAGCGGGACCGACTACAATGAGCAGTTCTTC. Its protein is CASGTDYNEQFF.

The V gene is TRBV29-1, the J gene TRBJ1-1; 9 bases agree with TRBD1. CDR1 is SQVTM and CDR2 is ANQGSEA in the germline V gene. V was pared by 7 bases and J by 12 bases, with 3 bases of the junction left unmatched. The CDR3 extends over 9 amino acids. This CDR3 is CSGGQGTFF. The CDR3 nucleotides read TGCAGCGGTGGACAGGGGACTTTCTTT.

This chain uses TRBV28 with TRBJ2-7, with D possibly matching TRBD1 (7 bases). The CDR3 length is 14 residues. Trimming pared 7 bases from V and 4 bases from J, leaving 17 bases between. Per the germline V gene, CDR1 is MDHEN and CDR2 is SYDVKM. Written as DNA, the CDR3 is TGTGCCAGCATCGATCAGGGGGGAAGGTACGAGCAGTACTTC. Translation gives CASIDQGGRYEQYF.

The genes are TRBV6-6 and TRBJ1-2, with a weak D call TRBD1 (6 bases). CDR3 size: 15 residues. Per the germline V gene, CDR1 is MNHNY and CDR2 is SVGAGI (reference sequence). With 5 bases removed from V and 5 bases from J, the gap between germline ends came to 18 bases. The CDR3 region has the DNA TGTGCCAGCAGTCAACAGGCGGGGGCCTGGTATGGCTACACCTTC. Its translation: CASSQQAGAWYGYTF.

This clone appeared a few times. The rearrangement joins TRBV6-6 to TRBJ1-3; a weak D match, TRBD1 (5 bases). Germline assignment: CDR1 MNHNY and CDR2 SVGAGI (reference sequence). The CDR3 is 14 amino acids. Deletions cut 6 bases from V and 3 bases from J, with 12 bases between. In DNA, the CDR3 is TGTGCCAGCAGGTCAGGGTTTGTTGGAAACACCATATATTTT. This gives the protein CASRSGFVGNTIYF.

This chain joins TRBV10-3 and TRBJ2-7; the match to TRBD2 covers 11 bases. The germline V gene encodes CDR1 ENHRY and CDR2 SYGVKD. The CDR3 runs to 15 residues. V shed 2 bases and J 2 bases; nucleotides not matched to a gene: 2. CDR3 sequence reads: CAISEGTSGAYEQYF. As DNA, the CDR3 is TGTGCCATCAGTGAGGGGACTAGCGGAGCCTACGAGCAGTACTTC.

V gene TRBV10-2 combines with J gene TRBJ1-1; the D is unclear. Trimming took 5 bases from V and 2 from J, leaving 3 bases between them. CDR1 is WSHSY, CDR2 SAAADI, per germline. This CDR3 has 11 amino acids. The CDR3 sequence: CASSSNTEAFF. In DNA form, the CDR3 reads TGCGCCAGCAGTTCAAACACTGAAGCTTTCTTT.

V is TRBV29-1 and J is TRBJ1-1, with D perhaps matching TRBD1 (5 bases). V lost 7 bases to trimming and J lost 6 bases, with 18 bases between them. The CDR3 is 13 residues long. Germline lookup yields CDR1 SQVTM and CDR2 ANQGSEA. DNA of the CDR3: TGCAGCGCCGCCCGGGACCCCTCGGCTGAAGCTTTCTTT. This encodes CSAARDPSAEAFF.

The chain has TRBV28 and TRBJ1-5, with D possibly being TRBD1 (5 bases). The CDR3 is made up of 15 amino acids. Between the trimmed V and J ends, which lost 5 bases and 4 bases, there was a span of 15 bases. CDR1 is MDHEN and CDR2 is SYDVKM in the germline V gene. In DNA form, the CDR3 reads TGTGCCAGCAGTGGGGGGGTCGCGTATAATCAGCCCCAGCATTTT. Its translation is CASSGGVAYNQPQHF. Based on the CDR3 plus reference TRBV28 and TRBJ1-5, the full variable domain is DVKVTQSSRYLVKRTGEKVFLECVQDMDHENMFWYRQDPGLGLRLIYFSYDVKMKEKGDIPEGYSVSREKKERFSLILESASTNQTSMYLCASSGGVAYNQPQHFGDGTRLSIL.

Remarks on this clone: An end of the junction differs from the germline gene, which may be a read error. This chain joins TRBV18 and TRBJ1-3, with D unresolved. CDR3 size: 14 residues. The germline V gene has CDR1 KGHSH and CDR2 LQKENI. The CDR3 DNA reads TGTGCCAGCTCACCACAGGGTGCGGGAAACAACATATATTTT. Translated, it gives CASSPQGAGNNIYF.

The V gene is TRBV6-4, the J gene TRBJ1-5, with 8 nucleotides matching TRBD1. From germline, CDR1 is MRHNA and CDR2 SNTAGT. The CDR3 sequence is 12 residues long. Trimming removed 2 bases from V and 9 bases from J; junction bases left unmatched: 0. The CDR3 DNA follows: TGTGCCAGCAGTGACACAGGGGGGCCCCAGCATTTT. Protein sequence: CASSDTGGPQHF.

The chain carries TRBV11-2 and TRBJ2-1; 13 bases are a match to TRBD2. The germline gives CDR1 SGHAT, CDR2 FQNNGV. Unmatched junction bases numbered 3, after V lost 3 bases and J lost 7 bases. The CDR3 runs to 15 residues. The CDR3 DNA is TGTGCCAGCAGCTTCGGGACTAGCGGGATGAATGAGCAGTTCTTC. Amino acids: CASSFGTSGMNEQFF.